What follows are 24 T cell receptor beta chains derived from one specimen sequenced in a study of cytomegalovirus exposure and HLA in healthy donors. PCR was performed using 60 Vbeta and 13 Jbeta primers. Profiled with immunoSEQ multiplex PCR; TCRdb holds only in-frame clones, not every one. The data contain 150,000 to 200,000 clones, around 80% of them singletons. The sequenced sample was PBMCs. These receptors were taken from a middle-aged woman in good health and CMV-seronegative.

This clone occurred a few times. The rearrangement joins TRBV20-1 to TRBJ2-5; D unresolved. Per germline, CDR1 DFQATT and CDR2 SNEGSKA (reference sequence). The CDR3 extends over 10 amino acids. V was shortened by 2 bases and J by 4 bases, with 2 bases between the two germline ends. CDR3 amino acids: CSARLETQYF. The CDR3 DNA reads TGCAGTGCTAGACTAGAGACCCAGTACTTC.

The chain has TRBV7-9 and TRBJ2-2, with a possible D match to TRBD2 (6 bases). Germline-derived CDR1 and CDR2 are SEHNR and FQNEAQ (reference sequence). V gave up 5 bases and J gave up 0 bases, with 10 bases separating them. CDR3 length: 15 residues. The CDR3 region has the DNA TGTGCCAGCAGCCGACTAGTAACGAACACCGGGGAGCTGTTTTTT. It translates to CASSRLVTNTGELFF.

This sequence joins TRBV5-6 and TRBJ2-3, with D tentatively TRBD2 (6 bases). V was pared by 4 bases and J by 3 bases, with 18 bases between. Per the germline V gene, CDR1 is SGHDT and CDR2 is YYEEEE. This CDR3 is 16 amino acids long. The CDR3 bases are TGTGCCAGCAGCCCGAGTCTAGCGACGTTTACAGATACGCAGTATTTT. This sequence encodes CASSPSLATFTDTQYF.

J is TRBJ2-1 and V is TRBV15, with 8 nucleotides matching TRBD2. Trimming took 9 bases from V and 7 from J; bases not matched to a gene: 14. The germline CDR1 and CDR2 sequences are LNHNV and YYDKDF (reference sequence). This CDR3 comprises 15 residues. CDR3 in DNA: TGTGCCACGGGGGATTTCGGGAGGGCCGGTAATGAGCAGTTCTTC. It specifies CATGDFGRAGNEQFF.

V gene TRBV19 combines with J gene TRBJ2-1; TRBD1 agrees at 10 bases. Unmatched junction bases numbered 6, after V lost 4 bases and J lost 3 bases. Germline values: CDR1 LNHDA, CDR2 SQIVND (reference sequence). This CDR3 comprises 16 residues. The CDR3 sequence is CASSRGGDRGYNEQFF. CDR3 DNA: TGTGCCAGTAGTAGGGGGGGGGACAGGGGCTACAATGAGCAGTTCTTC.

V is TRBV29-1 and J is TRBJ2-2; TRBD1 matches 7 bases. V dropped 5 bases and J dropped 3; count of bases not matched to a gene: 6. CDR1 and CDR2 (germline): SQVTM, ANQGSEA. The CDR3 contains 14 residues. The DNA of the CDR3 is TGCAGCGTTCCGGACAGGTTAGACACCGGGGAGCTGTTTTTT. Translation gives CSVPDRLDTGELFF.

The DNA of the CDR3 is TGTGCCAGCAGCCACCCTGGGAGACAGGCTAACTATGGCTACACCTTC. Translation gives CASSHPGRQANYGYTF. This chain connects TRBV11-2 to TRBJ1-2; tentatively, D is TRBD1 (6 bases). V was cut by 5 bases and J by 0 bases, with 16 bases left in between. Germline CDR1 is SGHAT and CDR2 is FQNNGV. The CDR3 contains 16 residues. Variable domain in full (rest from reference TRBV11-2 and TRBJ1-2): EAGVAQSPRYKIIEKRQSVAFWCNPISGHATLYWYQQILGQGPKLLIQFQNNGVVDDSQLPKDRFSAERLKGVDSTLKIQPAKLEDSAVYLCASSHPGRQANYGYTFGSGTRLTVV.

This chain uses TRBV18 with TRBJ1-1; the D gene is possibly TRBD1 (6 bases). This CDR3 is 15 amino acids long. The V and J ends lost 3 bases and 0 bases respectively, with 11 bases between them. CDR1 and CDR2 from the germline V gene are KGHSH and LQKENI. CDR3 amino acids: CASSPSGQMNTEAFF. The CDR3 region has the DNA TGTGCCAGCTCACCTTCCGGACAGATGAACACTGAAGCTTTCTTT.

This chain joins TRBV2 and TRBJ2-1; maybe TRBD2 (6 bases). The CDR3 is 14 amino acids. Trimming left V 3 bases short and J 9 bases short, with 15 bases between. Germline values: CDR1 SNHLY, CDR2 FYNNEI. The CDR3 spells CASSDDGSISEQFF. The CDR3 DNA reads TGTGCCAGCAGTGATGACGGGAGTATCAGTGAGCAGTTCTTC.

This clone has only one observation. The CDR3 sequence: CASSVTSTVNTEAFF. CDR3 DNA sequence: TGTGCCAGCAGTGTTACATCGACAGTGAACACTGAAGCTTTCTTT. The chain joins TRBV28 to TRBJ1-1, with D maybe TRBD1 (5 bases). V dropped 5 bases and J dropped 0 bases, with 13 bases sitting between them. Germline-derived CDR1 and CDR2 are MDHEN and SYDVKM. This CDR3 is 15 amino acids long.

This chain connects TRBV12-5 to TRBJ1-2, with 7 bases lining up with TRBD1. CDR3 length equals 15 residues. The ends lost 2 bases at V and 4 bases at J; junction bases unmatched: 7. CDR1 is LGHNT, CDR2 FRNRAP, per germline. The CDR3 DNA reads TGTGCTAGTGGTTTGAGTTCGACAGGGACCTATGGCTACACCTTC. Translated: CASGLSSTGTYGYTF.

CDR3 nucleotide sequence: TGCGCCAGCAGCCAGGTCGGACAGGGCAACACTGAAGCTTTCTTT. Translation gives CASSQVGQGNTEAFF. The chain is built from TRBV4-1 and TRBJ1-1; 8 bases are a match to TRBD1. CDR1 is MGHRA, CDR2 YSYEKL, per germline. V lost 3 bases, J lost 2 bases, and 5 bases stayed unmatched. The CDR3 spans 15 residues.

The chain recombines TRBV30 with TRBJ1-5; D is undetermined. This CDR3 is built from 14 residues. Trimming stripped 2 bases from V and 2 bases from J, with 10 bases between. Germline values: CDR1 GTSNPN, CDR2 SVGIG (reference sequence). The CDR3 DNA reads as TGTGCCTGGAGTCGTGGTCCGGGCAATCAGCCCCAGCATTTT. This codes for CAWSRGPGNQPQHF. Complete variable domain (other parts from reference TRBV30 and TRBJ1-5): SQTIHQWPATLVQPVGSPLSLECTVEGTSNPNLYWYRQAAGRGLQLLFYSVGIGQISSEVPQNLSASRPQDRQFILSSKKLLLSDSGFYLCAWSRGPGNQPQHFGDGTRLSIL.

The gene calls are TRBV9 and TRBJ1-3, with 7 positions matching TRBD1. This CDR3 has 14 amino acids. Trimming took 4 bases from V and 4 from J; bases not matched to a gene: 5. CDR1 is SGDLS and CDR2 is YYNGEE in the germline V gene. CDR3: CASSPTGYGNTIYF. CDR3 nucleotide sequence: TGTGCCAGCAGCCCGACAGGGTACGGAAACACCATATATTTT. Drawing the rest from reference TRBV9 and TRBJ1-3, the complete variable domain is DSGVTQTPKHLITATGQRVTLRCSPRSGDLSVYWYQQSLDQGLQFLIQYYNGEERAKGNILERFSAQQFPDLHSELNLSSLELGDSALYFCASSPTGYGNTIYFGEGSWLTVV.

V and J are TRBV19 and TRBJ2-2, with D perhaps TRBD1 (5 bases). The CDR3 is made up of 17 amino acids. Germline CDR1 LNHDA, CDR2 SQIVND (reference sequence). Trimming removed 2 bases at V and 0 bases at J, with 13 bases between. CDR3: CASSIRGLQANTGELFF. In DNA, the CDR3 is TGTGCCAGTAGTATAAGGGGTTTACAGGCGAACACCGGGGAGCTGTTTTTT.

This chain joins TRBV7-3 and TRBJ1-2, with D maybe TRBD1 (6 bases). CDR1 is SGHTA, CDR2 FQGTGA, per germline. Trimming shortened V by 3 bases and J by 1 base, and 9 bases separated the two germline ends. This CDR3 comprises 14 residues. CDR3 amino acids: CASSLDRLNYGYTF. In DNA form, the CDR3 reads TGTGCCAGCAGCTTGGACAGACTTAACTATGGCTACACCTTC.

The chain joins TRBV7-2 to TRBJ2-3; 8 bases agree with TRBD2. Germline V gene data show CDR1 as SGHTA and CDR2 as FQGNSA. CDR3 length equals 17 residues. V shed 5 bases and J 5 bases; nucleotides not matched to a gene: 15. CDR3 sequence reads: CASSTSREAGVGDTQYF. DNA for the CDR3: TGTGCCAGCAGCACCTCCAGGGAAGCGGGAGTTGGAGATACGCAGTATTTT.

V usage is TRBV18 and J usage is TRBJ2-1, with D perhaps matching TRBD1 (6 bases). The V end was cut by 2 bases, the J end by 9 bases, with 14 bases between. Germline V gives CDR1 KGHSH, CDR2 LQKENI. The CDR3 has 14 residues. The CDR3 region is CASSPWTEAGEQFF. The CDR3 DNA follows: TGTGCCAGCTCACCATGGACAGAGGCGGGTGAGCAGTTCTTC.

The J gene is TRBJ1-5, the V gene TRBV27; D unclear. Germline V lookup: CDR1 MNHEY, CDR2 SMNVEV (reference sequence). The CDR3 spans 13 residues. V was clipped by 3 bases and J by 6 bases, with 9 bases between them. CDR3 sequence (DNA): TGTGCCAGCAGTTTCGGGGAGGGTCAGCCCCAGCATTTT. This codes for CASSFGEGQPQHF.

The sample holds one count of this clone. The chain employs TRBV19 and TRBJ2-3; TRBD2 is a possible D gene (5 bases). Germline V gives CDR1 LNHDA, CDR2 SQIVND (reference sequence). The V end lost 7 bases, the J end lost 2 bases, and 16 bases lay between the germline ends. This CDR3 has 15 residues. The CDR3 coding sequence is TGTGCCAGTAACCCTCGGGTAGCGCCCACAGATACGCAGTATTTT. It codes for CASNPRVAPTDTQYF.

In this sample, this clone turned up a few times. The chain recombines TRBV14 with TRBJ2-2; 15 nucleotides agree with TRBD2. V trimming: 0 bases; J trimming: 0 bases; junction bases outside the gene matches: 5. Germline lookup yields CDR1 SGHDN and CDR2 FVKESK. There are 20 residues in the CDR3. CDR3 region: CASSQDLGLAGGTNTGELFF. DNA of the CDR3: TGTGCCAGCAGCCAAGATCTCGGACTAGCGGGAGGGACGAACACCGGGGAGCTGTTTTTT.

V usage is TRBV27 and J usage is TRBJ2-2, with TRBD2 matching over 8 bases. V shed 0 bases and J 4 bases; nucleotides not matched to a gene: 7. Germline V gene sequence: CDR1 MNHEY, CDR2 SMNVEV (reference sequence). The CDR3 length is 17 residues. The CDR3 DNA sequence: TGTGCCAGCAGTTTATCCAGCGGGAGTGGTGGCACCGGGGAGCTGTTTTTT. This sequence encodes CASSLSSGSGGTGELFF.

The genes are TRBV19 and TRBJ2-1, with a tentative D call TRBD1 (6 bases). Trimming shortened V by 5 bases and J by 4 bases, and 12 bases separated the two germline ends. This CDR3 is built from 14 residues. Germline CDR1 and CDR2: LNHDA and SQIVND (reference sequence). This CDR3 reads CASSVGQYYNEQFF. For the CDR3, the DNA is TGTGCCAGTAGTGTCGGACAGTATTACAATGAGCAGTTCTTC.

This chain connects TRBV9 to TRBJ2-1; 7 nucleotides align to TRBD1. Germline CDR1 and CDR2: SGDLS and YYNGEE. There are 15 residues in the CDR3. J lost 14 bases, V lost 3 bases, and 17 bases had no gene match. CDR3 loop: CASSGTGTADWDKFF. Here the CDR3 DNA reads TGTGCCAGCAGCGGAACGGGGACAGCGGACTGGGACAAGTTCTTC.